The T cell receptor (beta chain) described here comes from a study of prognosis after radiotherapy for stage I lung cancer. This clonotype was seen just once. No antigen is known for it. The CDR3 is 13 amino acids. Germline V gene sequence: CDR1 SEHNR, CDR2 FQNEAQ (reference sequence). Trimming removed 0 bases at V and 5 bases at J, with 8 bases between. Genomic DNA was the source, and TCR beta CDR3 was amplified from it by two-round multiplex PCR. Primers targeting each individual TRBV and TRBJ gene were applied in first-round PCR. MiXCR was run by TCRdb on the multiplex PCR reads, yielding one entry per CDR3 protein. This table holds about 13,000 distinct CDR3 sequences, approximately 60% found once. Study-level results: Patients developing distant metastases showed lower Shannon entropy after stereotactic body radiation therapy.

Material: PBMCs, obtained before or after stereotactic body radiation therapy (not recorded which). The TCR sequence derives from a donor aged 50 or older with non-small cell lung cancer. The rearrangement links TRBV7-9 to TRBJ2-7; no reliable D call. The chain's CDR3 is CASSLAGRNEQYF. DNA of the CDR3: TGTGCCAGCAGCTTAGCGGGAAGGAACGAGCAGTACTTC.